The entry below gives a single T cell receptor beta chain sequence along with its context. Its cognate antigen is unknown. This entry is derived from a study of OX40 agonist ivuxolimab in advanced cancers. Study information: Ivuxolimab is an agonistic anti-OX40 (CD134) antibody, and patients were treated with it. Cohort: 82.7% men, mean age roughly 60, aged roughly 23 to 79. Prior therapy, whether anti-PD-1, anti-PD-L1 or anti-CTLA-4, was allowed, and under 50% had some.

This table comes from immunoSEQ multiplex PCR, and its TCRdb copy is limited to in-frame clones, with some not included. This sample has around 90,000 clones; roughly nine tenths occur once, and the top ten carry around 1.1%. Overall study results and limits: Not determined was the antigen specificity of the expanded peripheral T cells.

This receptor was taken from an adult with an advanced solid tumor such as melanoma, head and neck, liver or kidney cancer. The sample here was CD4+ or CD8+ T cells sorted from blood, taken in a trial of the OX40 agonist ivuxolimab.

Here the CDR3 DNA reads TGTGCCAGCAGCAAGGACAGGAGACCCAAAAACATTCAGTACTTC. Translating gives CASSKDRRPKNIQYF. V is TRBV11-2 and J is TRBJ2-4, with 7 bases that match TRBD1. The J segment lost 2 bases and the V segment lost 5 bases, leaving 6 bases of the junction unmatched. This CDR3 spans 15 amino acids. Per the germline V gene, CDR1 is SGHAT and CDR2 is FQNNGV.